This T cell receptor (beta chain) was identified in a study of T cell changes during pregnancy in multiple sclerosis (dated by TCRdb to the late 2010s). Study-level background: The study examined how the T cell repertoire changed over the course of pregnancy in women with multiple sclerosis.

Receptors were amplified or captured by the immunoSEQ multiplex PCR assay. TCRdb holds this immuneACCESS table with in-frame rearrangements only. Some clones are missing; in checked studies, unresolved V genes explain under half, and the rest has no known cause. In this sample the table shows 25,000 to 35,000 clones, approximately 87% of which occur a single time. The top ten clonotypes cover around 8% of the sample. CDR1 and CDR2 are drawn from the germline V gene: SGDLS, YYNGEE. The CDR3 has 14 amino acids, counting the end cysteine and phenylalanine. Here the CDR3 DNA is all that survives: 42 bases in frame from base 1. V is clipped by 4 bases and J by 4 bases, and the sequence between their germline boundaries is 15 bases long. Of note for this clone: Its recognized antigen is unknown. The record has no base qualities; no much larger clone is one base away.

The sequence is built from TRBV9 and TRBJ2-7; 6 matching bases give a weak D call of TRBD2. The sample here was CD8+ T cells from peripheral blood mononuclear cells, taken after pregnancy. The TCR sequence derives from a female donor with multiple sclerosis, enrolled in a pregnancy study. CDR3 loop: CASSPTSRRYEQYF. The nucleotides are TGTGCCAGCAGCCCGACTAGTCGGAGATACGAGCAGTACTTC.